The 20 T cell receptor beta chains below all came from one sample that was sequenced in a study of blood T cell repertoires in COVID-19. TCRdb keeps only in-frame clones here, not all; method: immunoSEQ multiplex PCR. The sample carries a few hundred thousand clones, around 82% recorded once. The sample consisted of peripheral blood. The source is a person aged 70 to 85 with COVID-19, enrolled during active disease.

The V gene is TRBV7-8, the J gene TRBJ2-2; D perhaps matches TRBD2 (7 bases). The CDR3 contains 15 residues. Germline-derived CDR1 and CDR2 are SGHVS and FQNEAQ. V was clipped by 2 bases and J by 5 bases, with 12 bases between them. CDR3: CASSLLRGGTGELFF. The CDR3 coding sequence is TGTGCCAGCAGCTTATTAAGGGGGGGGACCGGGGAGCTGTTTTTT.

The chain has TRBV5-1 and TRBJ2-3, with a tentative D call TRBD2 (6 bases). With 0 bases removed from V and 2 bases from J, the gap between germline ends came to 13 bases. From germline, CDR1 is SGHRS and CDR2 YFSETQ. The CDR3 length is 16 residues. The CDR3 nucleotides read TGCGCCAGCAGCTTGGTCCGGGAGCCCCTCACAGATACGCAGTATTTT. Translating gives CASSLVREPLTDTQYF. The variable domain in full, with the rest retrieved from reference TRBV5-1 and TRBJ2-3, is KAGVTQTPRYLIKTRGQQVTLSCSPISGHRSVSWYQQTPGQGLQFLFEYFSETQRNKGNFPGRFSGRQFSNSRSEMNVSTLELGDSALYLCASSLVREPLTDTQYFGPGTRLTVL.

CDR3 in amino acids: CASSLGTGGQSPLHF. In nucleotides, the CDR3 is TGCGCCAGCAGCTTGGGGACAGGGGGACAGTCACCCCTCCACTTT. The chain carries TRBV5-1 and TRBJ1-6; TRBD1 aligns across 10 bases. J gave up 10 bases and V 0 bases, and 4 bases lay outside the gene matches. Germline assignment: CDR1 SGHRS and CDR2 YFSETQ. This CDR3 has 15 residues.

This clone was counted once. J is TRBJ2-2 and V is TRBV5-1; weak D call: TRBD1 (6 bases). Germline values: CDR1 SGHRS, CDR2 YFSETQ. The V end was cut by 2 bases, the J end by 6 bases, with 14 bases between. The CDR3 spans 15 residues. The CDR3 region has the DNA TGCGCCAGCAGCTTAGGACCACAGGGTCCCGGGGAGCTGTTTTTT. This gives the protein CASSLGPQGPGELFF.

This chain connects TRBV6-6 to TRBJ2-5; D gene uncertain. In germline, CDR1 is MNHNY, CDR2 SVGAGI (reference sequence). V lost 0 bases and J 3 bases, leaving 11 bases between the germline ends. The CDR3 totals 15 residues. Here the CDR3 reads CASSYSFAGKETQYF. The CDR3 DNA reads as TGTGCCAGCAGTTACTCGTTTGCAGGAAAAGAGACCCAGTACTTC.

The V and J genes are TRBV12-3 or TRBV12-4 and TRBJ2-7, with 8 positions matching TRBD1. V lost 3 bases, J lost 4 bases, and 2 bases stayed unmatched. The CDR3 runs 13 residues. CDR3: CASSLTGVYEQYF. The CDR3 region has the DNA TGTGCCAGCAGTTTGACAGGGGTATACGAGCAGTACTTC.

The rearrangement uses TRBV7-8 and TRBJ2-7; 11 bases align to TRBD1. Germline lookup yields CDR1 SGHVS and CDR2 FQNEAQ. The CDR3 sequence is 16 residues long. Germline trimming cut 7 bases from V and 1 base from J; bases unmatched to any gene: 9. The CDR3 is CASNQDRGQGSYEQYF. CDR3 bases: TGTGCCAGCAACCAGGACAGGGGGCAAGGATCCTACGAGCAGTACTTC.

The V gene is TRBV6-5, the J gene TRBJ2-2; TRBD1 is a possible D gene (6 bases). This CDR3 is built from 16 residues. Germline CDR1 is MNHEY and CDR2 is SVGAGI. V dropped 4 bases and J dropped 4 bases, with 16 bases sitting between them. The DNA of the CDR3 is TGTGCCAGCAGTTTCGGACAGTGGGGTGGCACCGGGGAGCTGTTTTTT. This gives the protein CASSFGQWGGTGELFF.

This chain links TRBV12-3 or TRBV12-4 with TRBJ1-5; weak D call: TRBD1 (6 bases). V shed 7 bases and J shed 7 bases, with 14 bases lying between them. The CDR3 runs 13 residues. CDR3 sequence: CASNPAGGQPQHF. The DNA for the CDR3 is TGTGCCAGCAACCCGGCGGGGGGCCAGCCCCAGCATTTT.

This chain links TRBV7-2 with TRBJ2-3, with D perhaps matching TRBD2 (7 bases). The length of the CDR3 is 14 residues. In germline, CDR1 is SGHTA, CDR2 FQGNSA. V lost 3 bases and J 2 bases, leaving 9 bases between the germline ends. The CDR3 DNA follows: TGTGCCAGCAGCTTGGGGGGGCTCACAGATACGCAGTATTTT. It specifies CASSLGGLTDTQYF.

The chain recombines TRBV5-8 with TRBJ2-1, with 7 positions matching TRBD1. The germline V gene encodes CDR1 SGHTS and CDR2 YDEGEE. The CDR3 extends over 14 amino acids. The V gene end was trimmed by 2 bases and the J gene end by 7 bases; junction bases not matched to a gene: 6. The CDR3 spells CASSFEGQRNEQFF. CDR3 nucleotide sequence: TGTGCCAGCAGCTTTGAGGGACAGCGAAATGAGCAGTTCTTC.

This rearrangement joins TRBV28 to TRBJ2-3; D perhaps matches TRBD2 (5 bases). The germline V gene has CDR1 MDHEN and CDR2 SYDVKM. This CDR3 is built from 14 residues. The ends were cut back, 3 bases at V and 5 bases at J, with 12 bases in the middle. CDR3 region: CASSFIGDRDTQYF. The CDR3 DNA is TGTGCCAGCAGTTTTATCGGGGATAGAGATACGCAGTATTTT.

This chain joins TRBV25-1 and TRBJ2-7, with D possibly matching TRBD1 (6 bases). Germline V gene data show CDR1 as MGHDK and CDR2 as SYGVNS. The CDR3 runs to 13 residues. Trimming pared 5 bases from V and 5 bases from J, leaving 13 bases between. The CDR3: CASSQQGYDEQYF. As DNA, the CDR3 is TGTGCCAGCAGTCAACAGGGTTACGACGAGCAGTACTTC.

The rearrangement joins TRBV4-2 to TRBJ2-3, with D possibly TRBD2 on 5 matching bases. The germline gives CDR1 LGHNA, CDR2 YNFKEQ. This CDR3 is 14 amino acids long. The V and J ends lost 3 bases and 0 bases respectively, with 7 bases between them. CDR3 coding DNA: TGTGCCAGCAGCCAGCCGGGAAGCACAGATACGCAGTATTTT. Protein: CASSQPGSTDTQYF.

The rearrangement uses TRBV9 and TRBJ2-5, with 9 nucleotides matching TRBD2. The CDR3 spans 15 residues. V was clipped by 0 bases and J by 5 bases; unmatched bases: 5. The germline CDR1 and CDR2 sequences are SGDLS and YYNGEE. The CDR3 loop reads CASSVGGLAWETQYF. The CDR3, as DNA: TGTGCCAGCAGCGTAGGCGGACTAGCGTGGGAGACCCAGTACTTC.

The V gene is TRBV3-1 (or the pseudogene TRBV3-2), the J gene TRBJ1-3; unclear D gene. Germline CDR1 LGHDT, CDR2 YNNKEL (reference sequence). The V gene lost 3 bases and the J gene lost 0 bases, with 9 bases spanning the gap. This CDR3 has 15 amino acids. The CDR3 DNA sequence: TGTGCCAGCAGCCAGATGAGGAGCTCTGGAAACACCATATATTTT. It specifies CASSQMRSSGNTIYF.

The chain links TRBV6-4 to TRBJ2-1, with 10 bases lining up with TRBD2. CDR1 and CDR2 from the germline V gene are MRHNA and SNTAGT. The trim removed 5 bases at V and 0 bases at J, leaving 1 base unmatched. This CDR3 spans 15 amino acids. The DNA for the CDR3 is TGTGCCAGCAGTAAGCGGGGGGGCTCCTACAATGAGCAGTTCTTC. It translates to CASSKRGGSYNEQFF.

This CDR3 reads CASSEQQGPYEQYF. CDR3 nucleotides: TGTGCCAGCAGTGAACAGCAGGGGCCCTACGAGCAGTACTTC. V gene TRBV6-1 combines with J gene TRBJ2-7; a weak D match, TRBD1 (6 bases). The CDR3 is 14 amino acids. Germline V gene data show CDR1 as MNHNS and CDR2 as SASEGT. Trimming removed 2 bases from V and 2 bases from J, with 10 bases in between.

The chain is built from TRBV18 and TRBJ1-3, with D possibly being TRBD1 (5 bases). The CDR3 spans 17 residues. Trimming left V 3 bases short and J 0 bases short, with 15 bases between. Germline CDR1 and CDR2: KGHSH and LQKENI. Written as DNA, the CDR3 is TGTGCCAGCTCACCTCCTCCCCCAGGGCCCTCTGGAAACACCATATATTTT. Its translation: CASSPPPPGPSGNTIYF.

The rearrangement joins TRBV9 to TRBJ2-2; 7 bases are a match to TRBD1. V gave up 0 bases and J gave up 6 bases; unmatched junction bases: 11. The CDR3 covers 17 residues. Germline CDR1 reads SGDLS; CDR2 reads YYNGEE. CDR3 sequence: CASSVGGGAMLSGELFF. The CDR3, as DNA: TGTGCCAGCAGCGTAGGAGGGGGCGCGATGTTATCCGGGGAGCTGTTTTTT.